The present entry profiles one T cell receptor beta chain with its context. This specimen comes from a study of blood T cell repertoires in COVID-19. Using immunoSEQ multiplex PCR, the repertoire was profiled, and TCRdb retains in-frame clones only, with some absent. The sample includes about 220,000 clones, 80% to 90% of them seen just once. Per the germline V gene, CDR1 is LGHDT and CDR2 is YNNKEL (reference sequence). V gave up 0 bases and J gave up 4 bases, with 4 bases separating them. This CDR3 spans 13 amino acids. The genes are TRBV3-1 (or the pseudogene TRBV3-2) and TRBJ2-4; D is undetermined. The TCR sequence derives from a man aged 25 to 40 with active or convalescent COVID-19. The sample consisted of peripheral blood. The CDR3 is CASSQDMKNIQYF. The CDR3 bases are TGTGCCAGCAGCCAAGATATGAAAAACATTCAGTACTTC.